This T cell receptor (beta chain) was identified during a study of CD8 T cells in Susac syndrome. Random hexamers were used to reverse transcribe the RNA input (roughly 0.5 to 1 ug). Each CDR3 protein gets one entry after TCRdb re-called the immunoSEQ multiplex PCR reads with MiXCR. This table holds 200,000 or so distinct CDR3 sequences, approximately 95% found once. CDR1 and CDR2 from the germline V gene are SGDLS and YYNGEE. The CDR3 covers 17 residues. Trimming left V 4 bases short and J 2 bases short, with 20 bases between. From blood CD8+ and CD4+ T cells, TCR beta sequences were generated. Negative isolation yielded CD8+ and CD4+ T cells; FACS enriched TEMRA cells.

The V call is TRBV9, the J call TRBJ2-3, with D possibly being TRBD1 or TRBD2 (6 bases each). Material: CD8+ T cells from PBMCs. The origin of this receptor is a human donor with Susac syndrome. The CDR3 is CASSPIKKGGFTDTQYF. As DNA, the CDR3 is TGTGCCAGCAGCCCTATAAAAAAGGGGGGTTTCACAGATACGCAGTATTTT.